This is a list of T cell receptor beta chains from one sample in a study of cytomegalovirus exposure and HLA in healthy donors. Sequenced by immunoSEQ multiplex PCR; TCRdb stores in-frame clones only, minus some. The sample includes under 200,000 clones, 84% of them seen just once. The source material was PBMCs. These receptors were collected from a woman between 50 and 59 years old in good health and CMV-seropositive. CDR3s include the opening cysteine and the closing phenylalanine or tryptophan. The D gene is left open where the match is weak. Size tells how often a clone was seen (once, few, many) or the class of an expanded clone, and some rows leave it out.

TRBJ1-1 TRBV4-2 once - CASSWGQGTEAFF TGTGCCAGCAGCTGGGGGCAGGGGACTGAAGCTTTCTTT
TRBJ1-6 TRBV6-6 - TRBD1 CASSLGQGRNSPLHF TGTGCCAGCAGCCTGGGACAGGGTCGTAATTCACCCCTCCACTTT
TRBJ2-7 TRBV29-1 - TRBD1 CSVYWTGHEQYF TGCAGCGTCTACTGGACAGGGCACGAGCAGTACTTC
TRBJ1-1 TRBV7-2 - - CASSFRMNTEAFF TGTGCCAGCAGCTTCCGTATGAACACTGAAGCTTTCTTT
TRBJ2-7 TRBV6-1 - TRBD2 CASSEGGLAPYEQYF TGTGCCAGCAGTGAAGGGGGACTAGCCCCCTACGAGCAGTACTTC
TRBJ1-4 TRBV7-2 - TRBD1 CASSGTGGWEKLFF TGTGCCAGCAGCGGGACAGGGGGCTGGGAAAAACTGTTTTTT
TRBJ1-2 TRBV6-5 once - CASSSTAGYTF TGTGCCAGCAGCTCGACAGCCGGCTACACCTTC
TRBJ2-7 TRBV2 - - CASSDDRGLVYEQYF TGTGCCAGCAGTGACGACCGGGGTCTTGTCTACGAGCAGTACTTC
TRBJ1-2 TRBV6-5 - TRBD1 CASSFRSGTGEGYTF TGTGCCAGCAGTTTCCGCTCCGGGACAGGGGAAGGCTACACCTTC
TRBJ2-5 TRBV5-4 - TRBD1 CASSSPGQGVPETQYF TGTGCCAGCAGCAGTCCGGGACAGGGAGTCCCAGAGACCCAGTACTTC
TRBJ1-2 TRBV10-1 - TRBD1 CASSESIQGERNGYTF TGCGCCAGCAGTGAGTCGATCCAGGGGGAACGGAATGGCTACACCTTC
TRBJ2-7 TRBV6-5 - TRBD2 CASRTSGVYEQYF TGTGCCAGTCGGACTAGCGGGGTCTACGAGCAGTACTTC
TRBJ1-2 TRBV29-1 - - CSVEGLKYGYTF TGCAGCGTTGAGGGGCTGAAGTATGGCTACACCTTC
TRBJ1-4 TRBV7-2 - - CASSSQRATNEKLFF TGTGCCAGCAGCTCGCAGCGTGCAACTAATGAAAAACTGTTTTTT
TRBJ1-1 TRBV5-5 - - CASSLGAGGTEAFF TGTGCCAGCAGCTTGGGGGCGGGAGGAACTGAAGCTTTCTTT
TRBJ1-6 TRBV5-1 few - CASSLLGGDRNSPLHF TGCGCCAGCAGCTTGTTGGGAGGAGACCGTAATTCACCCCTCCACTTT
TRBJ2-3 TRBV5-5 - TRBD1 CASSLGTAITDTQYF TGTGCCAGCAGCTTAGGGACAGCCATCACAGATACGCAGTATTTT
TRBJ1-2 TRBV5-4 - - CASSLGSQGNFGYTF TGTGCCAGCAGCTTGGGGTCTCAGGGTAACTTTGGCTACACCTTC
TRBJ2-7 TRBV28 - TRBD1 CASSPGQGPYEQYF TGTGCCAGCAGCCCGGGACAGGGACCCTACGAGCAGTACTTC
TRBJ1-5 TRBV19 - - CASSIDPAGLVSNQPQHF TGTGCCAGTAGTATAGATCCGGCAGGGTTGGTAAGCAATCAGCCCCAGCATTTT
TRBJ2-3 TRBV9 - TRBD2 CASSVELAGPSDTQYF TGTGCCAGCAGCGTAGAGCTAGCGGGTCCCTCAGATACGCAGTATTTT
TRBJ2-1 TRBV19 - - CASSIGSIATEQFF TGTGCCAGTAGTATAGGTTCGATAGCCACTGAGCAGTTCTTC
TRBJ2-2 TRBV7-3 - - CASRSDSQGGTGELFF TGTGCCAGCCGATCGGACAGTCAAGGGGGCACCGGGGAGCTGTTTTTT
TRBJ2-2 TRBV2 - - CASLPGHNTGELFF TGTGCCAGCTTACCGGGACACAACACCGGGGAGCTGTTTTTT
TRBJ2-3 TRBV5-4 - TRBD2 CASSPTSDADTQYF TGTGCCAGCAGTCCGACTAGCGACGCAGATACGCAGTATTTT
TRBJ1-1 TRBV28 - TRBD1 CASSQNRGLNTEAFF TGTGCCAGCAGCCAGAACAGGGGGTTGAACACTGAAGCTTTCTTT
TRBJ2-1 TRBV6-5 - TRBD1 CASSPKGQGAYEQFF TGTGCCAGCAGCCCTAAGGGACAGGGGGCGTATGAGCAGTTCTTC
TRBJ2-1 TRBV7-6 - TRBD1 CASSFLGTVTYNEQFF TGTGCCAGCAGCTTCTTAGGGACAGTGACCTACAATGAGCAGTTCTTC
TRBJ2-2 TRBV18 - TRBD1 CASSSRQGTATGELFF TGTGCCAGCTCATCCCGACAGGGGACGGCCACCGGGGAGCTGTTTTTT
TRBJ1-2 TRBV6-6 - TRBD1 CASRQTGNYGYTF TGTGCCAGCAGGCAGACAGGGAACTATGGCTACACCTTC
TRBJ2-2 TRBV19 - TRBD2 CASITHGTSAGELFF TGTGCCAGTATCACGCACGGGACTAGCGCCGGGGAGCTGTTTTTT
TRBJ1-2 TRBV5-4 - - CASSLWIVQTPSGYTF TGTGCCAGCAGCTTATGGATCGTACAAACCCCTAGTGGCTACACCTTC
TRBJ2-1 TRBV6-1 - TRBD2 CASSWRGYNEQFF TGTGCCAGCAGTTGGCGGGGGTACAATGAGCAGTTCTTC
TRBJ2-7 TRBV6-5 - - CASRDRTYEQYF TGTGCCAGCAGAGACAGAACCTACGAGCAGTACTTC
TRBJ2-3 TRBV7-6 - TRBD2 CASSPGLAGATDTQYF TGTGCCAGCAGCCCGGGACTAGCGGGGGCAACAGATACGCAGTATTTT
TRBJ1-2 TRBV4-3 - - CASSQDHGVYGYTF TGCGCCAGCAGCCAAGATCACGGGGTCTATGGCTACACCTTC
TRBJ2-7 TRBV4-1 few TRBD2 CASSQETGGDYEQYF TGCGCCAGCAGCCAAGAAACTGGGGGGGACTACGAGCAGTACTTC